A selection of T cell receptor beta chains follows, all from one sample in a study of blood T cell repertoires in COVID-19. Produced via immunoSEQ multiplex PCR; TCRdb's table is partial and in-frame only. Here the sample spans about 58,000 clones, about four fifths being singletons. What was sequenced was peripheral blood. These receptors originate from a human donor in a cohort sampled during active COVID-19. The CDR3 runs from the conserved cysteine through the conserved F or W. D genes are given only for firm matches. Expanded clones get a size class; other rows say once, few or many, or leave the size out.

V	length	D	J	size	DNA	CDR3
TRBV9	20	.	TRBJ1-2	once	TGTGCCAGCAGCGCACAACAGGAACCGACCGTCCCCAATCACTTCTATGGCTACACCTTC	CASSAQQEPTVPNHFYGYTF
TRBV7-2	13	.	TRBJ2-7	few	TGTGCCAGCAGTATACAGGGCCGCTACGAGCAGTACTTC	CASSIQGRYEQYF
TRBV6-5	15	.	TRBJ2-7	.	TGTGCCAGCAGTCCGGACAGAGGGAGCTCCTACGAGCAGTACTTC	CASSPDRGSSYEQYF
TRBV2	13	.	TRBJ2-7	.	TGTGCCAGCAGCGCTGGGGTTTCGGGGGAGCAGTACTTC	CASSAGVSGEQYF
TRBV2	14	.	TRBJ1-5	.	TGTGCCAGCGGAGGGAATGGTAATGGTCAGCCCCAGCATTTT	CASGGNGNGQPQHF
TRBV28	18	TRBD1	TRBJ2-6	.	TGTGCCAGCAGTTTAGGTAGGGGGCGCCGGCCTGGGGCCAACGTCCTGACTTTC	CASSLGRGRRPGANVLTF
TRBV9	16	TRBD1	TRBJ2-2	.	TGTGCCAGCAGCCCAAGACAGGGGGCGAGCACCGGGGAGCTGTTTTTT	CASSPRQGASTGELFF
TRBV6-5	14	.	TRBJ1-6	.	TGTGCCAGCAGGGCAGGGGTGGGTTATTCACCCCTCCACTTT	CASRAGVGYSPLHF
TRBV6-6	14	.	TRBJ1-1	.	TGTGCCAGCACCAAAAGGGAGGCGGGGACTGAAGCTTTCTTT	CASTKREAGTEAFF
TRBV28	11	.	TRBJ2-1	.	TGTGCCAGCAGTCTGCAGCGGGAGCAGTTCTTC	CASSLQREQFF
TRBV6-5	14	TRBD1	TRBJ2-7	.	TGTGCCAGCAGCGGGACAGGGAGGAGATACGAGCAGTACTTC	CASSGTGRRYEQYF
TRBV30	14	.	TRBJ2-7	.	TGTGCCTGGAGTGTAGGCAGGGGCTCCTACGAGCAGTACTTC	CAWSVGRGSYEQYF
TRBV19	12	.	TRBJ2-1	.	TGTGCCAGTAGTATACTGGGCTTTGAGCAGTTCTTC	CASSILGFEQFF
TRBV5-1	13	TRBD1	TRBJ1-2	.	TGCGCCAGCAGCGTGGACAGGGGGCCCGGCTACACCTTC	CASSVDRGPGYTF
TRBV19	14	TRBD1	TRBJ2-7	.	TGTGCCAGTAGTATTAGGGACAGCCTCTACGAGCAGTACTTC	CASSIRDSLYEQYF
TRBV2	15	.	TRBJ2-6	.	TGTGCCAGCAGTGAACACGGCTCTGGGGCCAACGTCCTGACTTTC	CASSEHGSGANVLTF
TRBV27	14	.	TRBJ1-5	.	TGTGCCAGCAGTTTAATCGGGAACAATCAGCCCCAGCATTTT	CASSLIGNNQPQHF
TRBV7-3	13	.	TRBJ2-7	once	TGTGCCAGCAGCTTACAGGAGGGTTACGAGCAGTACTTC	CASSLQEGYEQYF
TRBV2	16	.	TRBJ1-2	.	TGTGCCAGCAGTGAAGCGCCGGCAGGGCCTAACTATGGCTACACCTTC	CASSEAPAGPNYGYTF
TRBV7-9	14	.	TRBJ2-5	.	TGTGCCAGCAGCTTAGTTTTAGTATCGGAGACCCAGTACTTC	CASSLVLVSETQYF
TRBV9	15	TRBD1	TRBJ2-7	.	TGTGCCAGCAGCGGCGGGACAGGGATATCCTACGAGCAGTACTTC	CASSGGTGISYEQYF
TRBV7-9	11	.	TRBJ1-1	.	TGTGCCAGCAGCTTGCGAACTGAAGCTTTCTTT	CASSLRTEAFF
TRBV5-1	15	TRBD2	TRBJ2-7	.	TGCGCCAGCAGAAGTGGAGCGGGGGACCTTTACGAGCAGTACTTC	CASRSGAGDLYEQYF
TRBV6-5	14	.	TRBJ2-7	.	TGTGCCAGCAGATTCGGGACTGGGAACTACGAGCAGTACTTC	CASRFGTGNYEQYF
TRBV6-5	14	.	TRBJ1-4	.	TGTGCCAGCAGTTTCCAGGGAGGTAATGAAAAACTGTTTTTT	CASSFQGGNEKLFF
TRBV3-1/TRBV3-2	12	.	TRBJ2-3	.	TGTGCCAGCAGCCCGGGTTCAGATACGCAGTATTTT	CASSPGSDTQYF
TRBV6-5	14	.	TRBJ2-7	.	TGTGCCAGCAGTTACCTACAGGGCTCCTACGAGCAGTACTTC	CASSYLQGSYEQYF
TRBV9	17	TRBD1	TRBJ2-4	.	TGTGCCAGCAGCCCGCGACCGGGACAGGGGGCCAAAAACATTCAGTACTTC	CASSPRPGQGAKNIQYF
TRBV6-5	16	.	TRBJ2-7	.	TGTGCCAGCAGTTACACCGAACAGGGTAAGTCCTACGAGCAGTACTTC	CASSYTEQGKSYEQYF
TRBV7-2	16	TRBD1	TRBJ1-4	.	TGTGCCAGCAGCTTAGGGGGACAGCTAGGAAATGAAAAACTGTTTTTT	CASSLGGQLGNEKLFF
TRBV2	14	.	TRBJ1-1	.	TGTGCCAGCAGTGTGACAGACACTAACACTGAAGCTTTCTTT	CASSVTDTNTEAFF
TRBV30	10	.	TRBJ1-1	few	TGTGCCTGGGAGAGCCCAGAAGCTTTCTTT	CAWESPEAFF
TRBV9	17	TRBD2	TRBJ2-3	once	TGTGCCAGCAGCGTAGGGATGGCCGGGGGGGGGAGAGGTACGCAGTATTTT	CASSVGMAGGGRGTQYF
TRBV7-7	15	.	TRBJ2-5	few	TGTGCCAGCAGCTTAGCCCGGCGGACTCAAGAGACCCAGTACTTC	CASSLARRTQETQYF
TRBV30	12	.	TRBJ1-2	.	TGTGCCTGGATCGGGGGGGGTGTTGGCTACACCTTC	CAWIGGGVGYTF
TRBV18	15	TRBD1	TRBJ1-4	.	TGTGCCAGCTCACCACCTGACAGGGGCTATGAAAAACTGTTTTTT	CASSPPDRGYEKLFF
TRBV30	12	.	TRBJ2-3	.	TGTGCCTGGAGTCCGGGAGCAGATACGCAGTATTTT	CAWSPGADTQYF
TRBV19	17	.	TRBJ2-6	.	TGTGCCAGTAAGGGGCCAGGGGTGACTTCTGGGGCCAACGTCCTGACTTTC	CASKGPGVTSGANVLTF
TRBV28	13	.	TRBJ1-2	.	TGTGCCAGCGCCCTGGGGCGGAGCTATGGCTACACCTTC	CASALGRSYGYTF
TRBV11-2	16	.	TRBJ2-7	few	TGTGCCAGCAAGGTGAGGGAACGGACTACCCAGAGGAAGCAGTACTTC	CASKVRERTTQRKQYF
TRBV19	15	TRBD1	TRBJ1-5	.	TGTGCCAGTAGTGCCGGACAGGGGGCAGATCAGCCCCAGCATTTT	CASSAGQGADQPQHF
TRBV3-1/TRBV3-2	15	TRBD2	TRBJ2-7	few	TGTGCCAGCAGCCAAATAGGACTAGCGGGAGACGAGCAGTACTTC	CASSQIGLAGDEQYF
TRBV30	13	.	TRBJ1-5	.	TGTGCCTGGAGTGGTGGGCCGGCTCAGCCCCAGCATTTT	CAWSGGPAQPQHF
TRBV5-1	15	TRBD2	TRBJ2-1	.	TGCGCCAGCAGCTTAGACGGGGGGGCTTACAATGAGCAGTTCTTC	CASSLDGGAYNEQFF
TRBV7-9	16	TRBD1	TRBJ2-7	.	TGTGCCAGCAGCTTAGAAGGGGGACAGCGGAACTACGAGCAGTACTTC	CASSLEGGQRNYEQYF
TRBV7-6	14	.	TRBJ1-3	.	TGTGCCAGCAGTTTAGGGGCAGAATCGGACACCATATATTTT	CASSLGAESDTIYF
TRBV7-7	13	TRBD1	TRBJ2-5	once	TGTGCCAGCAGCTCGAACAGGGGAGAGACCCAGTACTTC	CASSSNRGETQYF
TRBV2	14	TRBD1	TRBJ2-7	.	TGTGCCAGCCGGTGGGGACAGGGATCGTTCGAGCAGTACTTC	CASRWGQGSFEQYF
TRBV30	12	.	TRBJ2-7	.	TGTGCCTTATACACCGGGGCCTACGAGCAGTACTTC	CALYTGAYEQYF
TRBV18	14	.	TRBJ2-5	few	TGTGCCAGCTCACCCAGATTGTACCAAGAGACCCAGTACTTC	CASSPRLYQETQYF
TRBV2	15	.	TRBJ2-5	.	TGTGCCAGCAAAGTCCGGCCGACTAGGGCAGAGACCCAGTACTTC	CASKVRPTRAETQYF
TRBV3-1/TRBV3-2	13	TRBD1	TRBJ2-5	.	TGTGCCAGCAGCCCCAGGGGGTCGGGGACCCAGTACTTC	CASSPRGSGTQYF
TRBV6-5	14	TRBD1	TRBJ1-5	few	TGTGCCAGCAGGGAGAGGGACAGGGTTAAGCCCCAGCATTTT	CASRERDRVKPQHF
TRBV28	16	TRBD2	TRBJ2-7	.	TGTGCCAGCAGTTTAACTAGCGGGAGGGCATCCTACGAGCAGTACTTC	CASSLTSGRASYEQYF
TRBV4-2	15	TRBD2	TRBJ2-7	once	TGTGCCAGCAGCCCGCGGGGGGGGAGATCCTACGAGCAGTACTTC	CASSPRGGRSYEQYF
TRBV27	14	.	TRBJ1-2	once	TGTGCCAGCAAGCGACGGGAAGCTAACTATGGCTACACCTTC	CASKRREANYGYTF
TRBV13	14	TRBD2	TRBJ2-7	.	TGTGCCAGCAGCCTCCGGGGACTAGCCTACGAGCAGTACTTC	CASSLRGLAYEQYF
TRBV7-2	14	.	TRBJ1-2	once	TGTGCCAGCAGTTTTCCCCCTGGGCAGAATGGCTACACCTTC	CASSFPPGQNGYTF
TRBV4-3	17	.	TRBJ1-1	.	TGCGCCAGCAGCCAAGCCTTTGGTGGGACTTTGAACACTGAAGCTTTCTTT	CASSQAFGGTLNTEAFF
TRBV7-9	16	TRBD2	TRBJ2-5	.	TGTGCCAGCAGCTTAGGCCAGACTAGCGGCCAAGAGACCCAGTACTTC	CASSLGQTSGQETQYF